This T cell receptor (beta chain) was documented in a study of T-cell reconstitution after alpha-beta-depleted transplantation in children. The V gene's germline CDR1 is SGHRS and CDR2 YFSETQ. Deletions cut 0 bases from V and 0 bases from J, with 15 bases between. This CDR3 spans 17 amino acids. This clonotype has more than one count but fewer than ten. This sample's TCRbeta library carried unique molecular identifier barcodes. TCRdb re-called the PCR reads through MiXCR, storing one row per CDR3 protein. The data contain about 240,000 distinct CDR3 sequences, 12% of them singletons. The clonotype originates from a human donor who donated a stem cell graft to a child with acute lymphoblastic leukemia. This sequence joins TRBV5-1 and TRBJ1-1; TRBD1 might be the D (5 bases). The starting material was PBMCs from the stem cell graft donor, obtained from the stem cell graft. The CDR3 DNA is TGCGCCAGCAGCTTGGATGGGGTTGGGACCATGAACACTGAAGCTTTCTTT. Translated: CASSLDGVGTMNTEAFF.